The 30 T cell receptor beta chains presented below share a single source sample, sequenced in a study of OX40 agonist ivuxolimab in advanced cancers. Generated by immunoSEQ multiplex PCR, the TCRdb table keeps only in-frame clones and is missing some. The table has about 76,000 clones, around 86% seen once. The sample in question was CD4+ or CD8+ T cells sorted from blood, obtained in a trial of the OX40 agonist ivuxolimab. Receptor source: an adult with an advanced solid tumor such as melanoma, head and neck, liver or kidney cancer.

Only a few counts were recorded for this clone. The chain links TRBV2 to TRBJ1-1; 11 nucleotides line up with TRBD1. CDR1 and CDR2 from the germline V gene are SNHLY and FYNNEI. The CDR3 consists of 14 residues. With 3 bases clipped from V and 8 bases from J, the junction kept 5 bases outside the gene matches. For the CDR3, the DNA is TGTGCCAGCAGTGACTGGGACAGGGGGTTGGAAGCTTTCTTT. As protein: CASSDWDRGLEAFF.

CDR3 in amino acids: CSVEGRDFTDTQYF. CDR3 nucleotides: TGCAGCGTTGAGGGAAGGGACTTTACAGATACGCAGTATTTT. The J gene is TRBJ2-3, the V gene TRBV29-1; D is possibly TRBD2 (6 bases). The CDR3 spans 14 residues. CDR1 and CDR2 from the germline V gene are SQVTM and ANQGSEA. V was clipped by 3 bases and J by 3 bases, with 13 bases between them.

CDR3 sequence reads: CASSLAQGDTGELFF. In nucleotides, the CDR3 is TGTGCCAGCAGCTTGGCACAGGGGGATACCGGGGAGCTGTTTTTT. The chain joins TRBV5-4 to TRBJ2-2; TRBD1 matches at 8 bases. This CDR3 has 15 amino acids. Germline values: CDR1 SGHNT, CDR2 YYREEE (reference sequence). V lost 0 bases, J lost 5 bases, and 3 bases stayed unmatched.

The CDR3 region has the DNA TGTGCCAGCAGTGGCCGCAATGAGCAGTTCTTC. This codes for CASSGRNEQFF. The J gene is TRBJ2-1, the V gene TRBV2; D gene ambiguous. The V gene's germline CDR1 is SNHLY and CDR2 FYNNEI. Trimming removed 4 bases at V and 6 bases at J, with 4 bases between. The CDR3 sequence is 11 residues long.

This clone was picked up one time. The V call is TRBV20-1, the J call TRBJ1-2, with D uncertain. Between the trimmed V and J ends, which lost 0 bases and 7 bases, there was a span of 3 bases. The CDR3 totals 10 residues. The germline gives CDR1 DFQATT, CDR2 SNEGSKA (reference sequence). CDR3 residues: CSARDSGYTF. The CDR3 DNA is TGCAGTGCTAGAGACAGTGGCTACACCTTC.

This clone was seen a single time. The V and J genes are TRBV4-3 and TRBJ1-4, with D unclear. The CDR3 is 16 amino acids. V gave up 3 bases and J gave up 4 bases, with 15 bases separating them. From germline, CDR1 is LGHNA and CDR2 YSLEER. CDR3 sequence (DNA): TGCGCCAGCAGCCAGGGAGCTAGGGAATATAATGAAAAACTGTTTTTT. It encodes CASSQGAREYNEKLFF.

The sample holds one count of this clone. J is TRBJ1-4 and V is TRBV19, with D hard to call. The V end lost 9 bases, the J end lost 11 bases, and 25 bases lay between the germline ends. Germline-derived CDR1 and CDR2 are LNHDA and SQIVND (reference sequence). The CDR3 covers 15 residues. The CDR3 sequence is CASHPRTGDPSKLFF. Written as DNA, the CDR3 is TGTGCCAGCCACCCTCGGACCGGGGATCCTTCTAAACTGTTTTTT. Looking up the rest from reference TRBV19 and TRBJ1-4 gives the full variable domain: DGGITQSPKYLFRKEGQNVTLSCEQNLNHDAMYWYRQDPGQGLRLIYYSQIVNDFQKGDIAEGYSVSREKKESFPLTVTSAQKNPTAFYLCASHPRTGDPSKLFFGSGTQLSVL.

The rearrangement joins TRBV9 to TRBJ1-4, with D hard to call. CDR1 and CDR2 (germline): SGDLS, YYNGEE. This CDR3 is 15 amino acids long. Trimming pared 0 bases from V and 8 bases from J, leaving 14 bases between. The DNA of the CDR3 is TGTGCCAGCAGCGTAGGGTATAGGTCCTCGGAAAAACTGTTTTTT. Protein: CASSVGYRSSEKLFF. Combining the CDR3 with reference TRBV9 and TRBJ1-4 gives the whole variable domain DSGVTQTPKHLITATGQRVTLRCSPRSGDLSVYWYQQSLDQGLQFLIQYYNGEERAKGNILERFSAQQFPDLHSELNLSSLELGDSALYFCASSVGYRSSEKLFFGSGTQLSVL.

This rearrangement joins TRBV7-2 to TRBJ2-1; D is ambiguous. V was clipped by 2 bases and J by 9 bases, with 11 bases between them. The CDR3 is 13 amino acids. Germline CDR1 is SGHTA and CDR2 is FQGNSA. CDR3 amino acids: CASSLQSRFEQFF. The CDR3 nucleotides are TGTGCCAGCAGCTTACAGAGCAGATTTGAGCAGTTCTTC.

The V and J genes are TRBV7-2 and TRBJ2-3; TRBD2 matches 9 bases. From germline, CDR1 is SGHTA and CDR2 FQGNSA. The CDR3 totals 17 residues. The trim removed 5 bases at V and 0 bases at J, leaving 9 bases unmatched. The CDR3 sequence: CASSPHLAGTSTDTQYF. The CDR3 DNA is TGTGCCAGCAGCCCCCACCTAGCGGGGACCAGCACAGATACGCAGTATTTT.

The gene calls are TRBV4-3 and TRBJ1-5; D gene ambiguous. The germline V gene has CDR1 LGHNA and CDR2 YSLEER. The CDR3 extends over 13 amino acids. V was clipped by 0 bases and J by 7 bases, with 7 bases between them. In DNA form, the CDR3 reads TGCGCCAGCAGCCAAGATCCCAACCAGCCCCAGCATTTT. It is translated as CASSQDPNQPQHF.

V is TRBV29-1 and J is TRBJ2-1, with D uncertain. Germline V CDR1 and CDR2: SQVTM, ANQGSEA. This CDR3 comprises 13 residues. V was trimmed by 2 bases and J by 8 bases, leaving 13 bases between them. In nucleotides, the CDR3 is TGCAGCGTTGAAACTCAGGCCGGGTATGAGCAGTTCTTC. It specifies CSVETQAGYEQFF.

The chain has TRBV7-2 and TRBJ1-2, with a possible D match to TRBD1 (5 bases). CDR3 length: 15 amino acids. Germline V CDR1 and CDR2: SGHTA, FQGNSA. Trimming removed 5 bases from V and 1 base from J, with 14 bases in between. CDR3 amino acids: CASSRGDGFNYGYTF. The CDR3 bases are TGTGCCAGCAGCCGAGGGGACGGGTTTAACTATGGCTACACCTTC.

The chain combines TRBV11-2 with TRBJ2-1; unclear D gene. This CDR3 contains 13 residues. Germline V gene sequence: CDR1 SGHAT, CDR2 FQNNGV. With 0 bases removed from V and 10 bases from J, the gap between germline ends came to 10 bases. Here the CDR3 DNA reads TGTGCCAGCAGCTTAGAGGTAGTCAGCGAGCAGTTCTTC. Translating gives CASSLEVVSEQFF.

The rearrangement links TRBV10-3 to TRBJ1-1; 7 nucleotides align to TRBD1. CDR3 length equals 17 residues. Germline assignment: CDR1 ENHRY and CDR2 SYGVKD. V was clipped by 0 bases and J by 8 bases; unmatched bases: 15. CDR3 sequence reads: CAISESLGTATSLEAFF. The CDR3 DNA follows: TGTGCCATCAGTGAGTCACTTGGGACAGCAACCTCTTTAGAAGCTTTCTTT.

The rearrangement uses TRBV27 and TRBJ2-3; D possibly corresponds to TRBD1 (5 bases). V lost 3 bases, J lost 1 base, and 8 bases lay in between. Germline V gene lookup returns CDR1 MNHEY and CDR2 SMNVEV (reference sequence). The CDR3 extends over 14 amino acids. The CDR3 DNA follows: TGTGCCAGCAGTTTCCAGGGCGGCACAGATACGCAGTATTTT. Translation gives CASSFQGGTDTQYF.

The chain has TRBV10-3 and TRBJ1-5, with D possibly TRBD1 on 6 matching bases. This CDR3 is 14 amino acids long. Trimming left V 2 bases short and J 7 bases short, with 12 bases between. CDR1 ENHRY and CDR2 SYGVKD come from the germline V gene. CDR3 nucleotides: TGTGCCATCAGTGAGGTGGGGGGCCAGCAGCCCCAGCATTTT. Amino acids: CAISEVGGQQPQHF.

The chain is built from TRBV7-2 and TRBJ1-6; unclear D gene. Germline V gene sequence: CDR1 SGHTA, CDR2 FQGNSA. The CDR3 length is 15 residues. Trimming pared 3 bases from V and 7 bases from J, leaving 13 bases between. CDR3 DNA sequence: TGTGCCAGCAGCTTTTTCGCCCAGCTAAATTCACCCCTCCACTTT. Protein product: CASSFFAQLNSPLHF.

The chain is built from TRBV5-1 and TRBJ2-1; 14 bases fit TRBD2. Looked up from germline, CDR1 is SGHRS and CDR2 is YFSETQ. The CDR3 length is 16 residues. V lost 3 bases to trimming and J lost 8 bases; unmatched junction nucleotides: 7. The CDR3 here is CASSYGLAGGFDEQFF. CDR3 DNA: TGCGCCAGCAGCTACGGACTAGCGGGGGGTTTCGATGAGCAGTTCTTC.

The rearrangement links TRBV19 to TRBJ1-4; D not certain. This CDR3 contains 14 residues. V was shortened by 3 bases and J by 10 bases, with 15 bases between the two germline ends. Germline V gives CDR1 LNHDA, CDR2 SQIVND (reference sequence). The DNA of the CDR3 is TGTGCCAGTAGTATTAGGGCGGCAGACGGAAAACTGTTTTTT. It specifies CASSIRAADGKLFF. The entire variable domain, with the rest obtained from reference TRBV19 and TRBJ1-4, is as follows: DGGITQSPKYLFRKEGQNVTLSCEQNLNHDAMYWYRQDPGQGLRLIYYSQIVNDFQKGDIAEGYSVSREKKESFPLTVTSAQKNPTAFYLCASSIRAADGKLFFGSGTQLSVL.

This clone was observed a few times. The V call is TRBV18, the J call TRBJ1-4, with D unclear. The CDR3 extends over 15 amino acids. CDR1 and CDR2 from the germline V gene are KGHSH and LQKENI. Trimming left V 3 bases short and J 7 bases short, with 15 bases between. This CDR3 is CASSPPPRDREKLFF. DNA of the CDR3: TGTGCCAGCTCACCGCCCCCGAGGGATCGTGAAAAACTGTTTTTT.

This clone was recorded only once. This rearrangement joins TRBV7-9 to TRBJ2-5; D possibly matches TRBD1 or TRBD2 (5 bases each). Trimming took off 1 base at V and 7 bases at J, with 13 bases between the two ends. CDR3 length equals 14 residues. Germline assignment: CDR1 SEHNR and CDR2 FQNEAQ (reference sequence). The CDR3 nucleotides are TGTGCCAGCAGCTTAGTCGGGGTTCAGGGGACCCAGTACTTC. Its translation is CASSLVGVQGTQYF.

This clone was picked up a small number of times. The chain recombines TRBV28 with TRBJ2-3; D is perhaps TRBD1 or TRBD2 (5 bases each). The CDR3 covers 15 residues. Trimming shortened V by 1 base and J by 0 bases, and 8 bases separated the two germline ends. In germline, CDR1 is MDHEN, CDR2 SYDVKM. CDR3 nucleotide sequence: TGTGCCAGCAGTTTATCAGGGAGAAGCACAGATACGCAGTATTTT. Encoded protein: CASSLSGRSTDTQYF. The whole variable domain, remainder taken from reference TRBV28 and TRBJ2-3, is DVKVTQSSRYLVKRTGEKVFLECVQDMDHENMFWYRQDPGLGLRLIYFSYDVKMKEKGDIPEGYSVSREKKERFSLILESASTNQTSMYLCASSLSGRSTDTQYFGPGTRLTVL.

The gene calls are TRBV7-2 and TRBJ2-3, with 8 bases lining up with TRBD1. Germline loops: CDR1 SGHTA, CDR2 FQGNSA. The CDR3 contains 16 residues. J lost 1 base, V lost 4 bases, and 7 bases had no gene match. The CDR3 is CASSSGQGGGTDTQYF. Written as DNA, the CDR3 is TGTGCCAGCAGCTCCGGACAGGGAGGTGGCACAGATACGCAGTATTTT.

The genes are TRBV27 and TRBJ2-4, with D possibly being TRBD2 (5 bases). CDR1 MNHEY and CDR2 SMNVEV come from the germline V gene (reference sequence). V lost 1 base to trimming and J lost 2 bases, with 12 bases between them. There are 16 residues in the CDR3. The CDR3 reads CASSLWAPGTKNIQYF. The CDR3 nucleotides read TGTGCCAGCAGTTTATGGGCCCCCGGGACCAAAAACATTCAGTACTTC.

The rearrangement links TRBV7-2 to TRBJ2-1; TRBD2 matches at 9 bases. V shed 2 bases, J shed 0 bases, and the junction held 8 bases outside the gene matches. The CDR3 totals 18 residues. Looked up from germline, CDR1 is SGHTA and CDR2 is FQGNSA. CDR3 loop: CASSLPAGGPSSYNEQFF. The CDR3 region has the DNA TGTGCCAGCAGCTTACCAGCGGGGGGCCCAAGCTCCTACAATGAGCAGTTCTTC.

The V gene is TRBV7-2, the J gene TRBJ2-5; tentatively, D is TRBD1 (5 bases). CDR3 length: 14 residues. Germline CDR1 and CDR2: SGHTA and FQGNSA. V lost 1 base, J lost 5 bases, and 11 bases lay in between. This CDR3 reads CASSLVRVGETQYF. In DNA, the CDR3 is TGTGCCAGCAGCTTAGTCAGGGTAGGGGAGACCCAGTACTTC. Complete variable domain (other parts from reference TRBV7-2 and TRBJ2-5): GAGVSQSPSNKVTEKGKDVELRCDPISGHTALYWYRQSLGQGLEFLIYFQGNSAPDKSGLPSDRFSAERTGGSVSTLTIQRTQQEDSAVYLCASSLVRVGETQYFGPGTRLLVL.

The chain joins TRBV7-2 to TRBJ1-1; D ambiguous. The germline CDR1 and CDR2 sequences are SGHTA and FQGNSA. Between the trimmed V and J ends, which lost 1 base and 6 bases, there was a span of 12 bases. The CDR3 is 14 amino acids. The CDR3 DNA reads TGTGCCAGCAGCTTAGGCCGTTCCAACGCTGAAGCTTTCTTT. This codes for CASSLGRSNAEAFF.

This clone has only a few counts. V and J are TRBV5-5 and TRBJ2-3; D gene unclear. The V end was cut by 2 bases, the J end by 4 bases, with 11 bases between. Germline lookup yields CDR1 SGHKS and CDR2 YYEKEE (reference sequence). The CDR3 extends over 14 amino acids. The CDR3 protein is CASSFTIMADTQYF. DNA for the CDR3: TGTGCCAGCAGCTTTACTATTATGGCAGATACGCAGTATTTT. The complete variable domain, with remaining parts taken from reference TRBV5-5 and TRBJ2-3, reads DAGVTQSPTHLIKTRGQQVTLRCSPISGHKSVSWYQQVLGQGPQFIFQYYEKEERGRGNFPDRFSARQFPNYSSELNVNALLLGDSALYLCASSFTIMADTQYFGPGTRLTVL.

CDR3 in DNA: TGTGCCAGCAGCCGCAGCGGGGGGCCCCAAGAGACCCAGTACTTC. Translated, it gives CASSRSGGPQETQYF. This chain joins TRBV7-2 and TRBJ2-5; TRBD2 aligns across 9 bases. V trimming: 5 bases; J trimming: 1 base; junction bases outside the gene matches: 5. Germline assignment: CDR1 SGHTA and CDR2 FQGNSA. The CDR3 totals 15 residues.